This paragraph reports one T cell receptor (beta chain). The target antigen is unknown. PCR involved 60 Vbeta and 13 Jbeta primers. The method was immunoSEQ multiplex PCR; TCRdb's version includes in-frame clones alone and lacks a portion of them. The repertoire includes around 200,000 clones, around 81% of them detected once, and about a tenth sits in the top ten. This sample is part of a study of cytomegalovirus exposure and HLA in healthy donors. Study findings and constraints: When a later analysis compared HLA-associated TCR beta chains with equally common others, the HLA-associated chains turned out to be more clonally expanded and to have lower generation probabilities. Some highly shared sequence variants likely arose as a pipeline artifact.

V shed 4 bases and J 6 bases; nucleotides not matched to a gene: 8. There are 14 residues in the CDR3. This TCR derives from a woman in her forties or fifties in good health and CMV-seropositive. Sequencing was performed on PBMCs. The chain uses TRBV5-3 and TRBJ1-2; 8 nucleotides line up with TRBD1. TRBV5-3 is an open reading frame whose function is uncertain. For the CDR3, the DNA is TGTGCCAGAAGCGACCCGGGACAGGACAATGGCTACACCTTC. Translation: CARSDPGQDNGYTF.